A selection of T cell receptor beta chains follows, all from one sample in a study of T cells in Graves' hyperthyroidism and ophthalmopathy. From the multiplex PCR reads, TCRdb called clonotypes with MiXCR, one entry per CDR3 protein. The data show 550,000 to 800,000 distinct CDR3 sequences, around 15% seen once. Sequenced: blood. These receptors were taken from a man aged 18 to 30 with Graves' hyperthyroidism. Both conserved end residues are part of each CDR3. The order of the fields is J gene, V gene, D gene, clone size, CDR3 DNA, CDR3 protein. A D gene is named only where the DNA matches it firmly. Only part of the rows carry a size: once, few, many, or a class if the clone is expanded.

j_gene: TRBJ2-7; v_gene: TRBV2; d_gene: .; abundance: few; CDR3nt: TGTGCCAGCAGTGAAGGGGCAGGGATGTCCTACGAGCAGTACTTC; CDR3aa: CASSEGAGMSYEQYF
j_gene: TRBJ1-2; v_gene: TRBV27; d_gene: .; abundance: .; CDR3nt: TGTGCCAGCAGTGACCACGGAAGGGGGATCTATGGCTACACCTTC; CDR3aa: CASSDHGRGIYGYTF
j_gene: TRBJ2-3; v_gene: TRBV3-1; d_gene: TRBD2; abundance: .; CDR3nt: TGTGCCAGCAGCCACTATCACGGGAGGAGTAGCACAGATACGCAGTATTTT; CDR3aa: CASSHYHGRSSTDTQYF
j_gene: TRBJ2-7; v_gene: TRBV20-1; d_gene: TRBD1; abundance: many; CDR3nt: TGCAGTGCCCCGGGACAGGGACTCGACGAGCAGTACTTC; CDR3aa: CSAPGQGLDEQYF
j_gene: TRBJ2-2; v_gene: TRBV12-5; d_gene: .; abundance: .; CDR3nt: TGTGCTAGTGGTTTGGTACACACCGGGGAGCTGTTTTTT; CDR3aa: CASGLVHTGELFF
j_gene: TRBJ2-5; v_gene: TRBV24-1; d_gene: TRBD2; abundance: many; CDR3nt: TGTGCCACCAGTGATGCAGGGCCGGGACTAGCGGAAGAGACCCAGTACTTC; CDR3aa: CATSDAGPGLAEETQYF
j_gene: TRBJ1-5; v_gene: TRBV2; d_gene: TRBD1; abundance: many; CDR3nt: TGTGCCAGCACCTCGACAGGGGATAGCAATCAGCCCCAGCATTTT; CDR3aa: CASTSTGDSNQPQHF
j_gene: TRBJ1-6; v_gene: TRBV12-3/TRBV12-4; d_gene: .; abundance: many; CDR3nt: TGTGCCAGCAGTTTAAGGGTAACAGAGGATTCACCCCTCCACTTT; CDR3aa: CASSLRVTEDSPLHF
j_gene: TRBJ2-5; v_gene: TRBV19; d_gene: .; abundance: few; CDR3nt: TGTGCCAGTAGTCATCGGCCCGGAGGAGAGACCCAGTACTTC; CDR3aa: CASSHRPGGETQYF
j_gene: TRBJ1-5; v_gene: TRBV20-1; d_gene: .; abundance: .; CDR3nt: TGCAGTGCTAGAGATAGCCGGGGAGGGAATCAGCCCCAGCATTTT; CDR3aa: CSARDSRGGNQPQHF
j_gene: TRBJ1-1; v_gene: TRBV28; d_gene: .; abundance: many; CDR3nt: TGTGCCAGCAGTTTTTTCGGGGGCCAAATTGAAGCTTTCTTT; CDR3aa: CASSFFGGQIEAFF
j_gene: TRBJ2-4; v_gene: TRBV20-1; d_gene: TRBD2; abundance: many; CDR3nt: TGCAGTGCTGAGAGCGGGAGGGCTGACATTCAGTACTTC; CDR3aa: CSAESGRADIQYF
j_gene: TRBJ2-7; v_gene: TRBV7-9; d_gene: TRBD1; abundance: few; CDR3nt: TGTGCCAGCAGCCAAGGGACAGGGCCCACCGAGCAGTACTTC; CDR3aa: CASSQGTGPTEQYF
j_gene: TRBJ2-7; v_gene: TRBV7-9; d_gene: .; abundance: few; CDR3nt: TGTGCCAGCAGCTTACTTCTGAGCTCCTACGAGCAGTACTTC; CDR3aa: CASSLLLSSYEQYF
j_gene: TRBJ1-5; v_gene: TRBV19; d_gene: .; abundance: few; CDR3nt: TGTGCCAGTAGTATAACCGGACAGATCAATCAGCCCCAGCATTTT; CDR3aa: CASSITGQINQPQHF
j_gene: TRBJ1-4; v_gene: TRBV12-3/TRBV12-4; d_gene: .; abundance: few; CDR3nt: TGTGCCAGCAGTTTGAGTGGGGGAAGCAATGAAAAACTGTTTTTT; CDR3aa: CASSLSGGSNEKLFF
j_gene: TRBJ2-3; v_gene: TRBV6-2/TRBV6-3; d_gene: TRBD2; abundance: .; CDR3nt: TGTGCCAGCAGGATAGCGGGAGTTAACACAGATACGCAGTATTTT; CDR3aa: CASRIAGVNTDTQYF
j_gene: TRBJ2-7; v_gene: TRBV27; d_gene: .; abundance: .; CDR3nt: TGTGCCAGCAGTTTTTCGCCTACAGCAGCCTACGAGCAGTACTTC; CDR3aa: CASSFSPTAAYEQYF
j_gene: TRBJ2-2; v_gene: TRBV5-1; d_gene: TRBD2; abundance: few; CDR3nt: TGCGCCAGCAGCTCCGGGACTAGCGGGACCGGGGAGCTGTTTTTT; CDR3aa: CASSSGTSGTGELFF
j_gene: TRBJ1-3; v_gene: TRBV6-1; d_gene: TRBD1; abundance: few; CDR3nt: TGTGCCAGCAGTGAATCCAGGGGGCCAGGAAACACCATATATTTT; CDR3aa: CASSESRGPGNTIYF
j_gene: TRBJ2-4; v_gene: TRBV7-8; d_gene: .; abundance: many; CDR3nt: TGTGCCAGCAGCTTAGCGGGCCAGGGAGGCGCCAAAAACATTCAGTACTTC; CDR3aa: CASSLAGQGGAKNIQYF
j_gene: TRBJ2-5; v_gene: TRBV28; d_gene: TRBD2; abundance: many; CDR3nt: TGTGCCAGCAGTCGGGGGACTAACCCCCAAGAGACCCAGTACTTC; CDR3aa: CASSRGTNPQETQYF